This TCR beta chain was recovered during a study of PD-L1 blockade in urothelial cancer. Across the study: Study patients had been treated with 0 to 3 previous chemotherapy regimens. Blood was subjected to analysis at 3 weeks (second dose) and 6 weeks following treatment start.

The templates were synthetic TCR analogs, and they were spiked into each PCR. Sequencing used immunoSEQ multiplex PCR; TCRdb keeps in-frame clones, though not all of them. The data contain some 52,000 clones, roughly 77% of them singletons. The sequencing here drew on PBMCs, taken around atezolizumab (anti-PD-L1) treatment. This TCR was recovered from a man between 65 and 85 years old with urothelial cancer.

This CDR3 is CASSEGPQANYGYTF. The CDR3 DNA follows: TGTGCCAGCAGTGAGGGGCCACAAGCTAACTATGGCTACACCTTC. This chain connects TRBV6-4 to TRBJ1-2, with D tentatively TRBD1 (5 bases). V was clipped by 3 bases and J by 0 bases, with 11 bases between them. The CDR3 is 15 amino acids. Germline-derived CDR1 and CDR2 are MRHNA and SNTAGT.